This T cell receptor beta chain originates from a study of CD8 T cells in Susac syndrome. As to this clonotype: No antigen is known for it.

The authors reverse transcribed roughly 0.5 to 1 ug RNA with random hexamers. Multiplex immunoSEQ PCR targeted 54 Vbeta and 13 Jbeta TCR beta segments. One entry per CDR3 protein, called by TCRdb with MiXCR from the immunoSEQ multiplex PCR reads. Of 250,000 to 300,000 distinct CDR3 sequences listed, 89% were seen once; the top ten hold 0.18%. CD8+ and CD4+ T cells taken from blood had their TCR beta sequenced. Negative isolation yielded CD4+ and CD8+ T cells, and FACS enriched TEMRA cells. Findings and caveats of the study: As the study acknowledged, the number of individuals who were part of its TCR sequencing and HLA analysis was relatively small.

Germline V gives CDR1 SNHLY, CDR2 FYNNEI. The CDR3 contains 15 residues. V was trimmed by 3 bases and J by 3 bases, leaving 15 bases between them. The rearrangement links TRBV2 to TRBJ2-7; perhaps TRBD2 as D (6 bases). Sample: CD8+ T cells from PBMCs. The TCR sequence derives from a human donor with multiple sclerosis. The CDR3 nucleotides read TGTGCCAGCAGTGAGCGGGCGGGAATGGGCTACGAGCAGTACTTC. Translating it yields CASSERAGMGYEQYF. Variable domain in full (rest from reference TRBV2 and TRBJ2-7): EPEVTQTPSHQVTQMGQEVILRCVPISNHLYFYWYRQILGQKVEFLVSFYNNEISEKSEIFDDQFSVERPDGSNFTLKIRSTKLEDSAMYFCASSERAGMGYEQYFGPGTRLTVT.